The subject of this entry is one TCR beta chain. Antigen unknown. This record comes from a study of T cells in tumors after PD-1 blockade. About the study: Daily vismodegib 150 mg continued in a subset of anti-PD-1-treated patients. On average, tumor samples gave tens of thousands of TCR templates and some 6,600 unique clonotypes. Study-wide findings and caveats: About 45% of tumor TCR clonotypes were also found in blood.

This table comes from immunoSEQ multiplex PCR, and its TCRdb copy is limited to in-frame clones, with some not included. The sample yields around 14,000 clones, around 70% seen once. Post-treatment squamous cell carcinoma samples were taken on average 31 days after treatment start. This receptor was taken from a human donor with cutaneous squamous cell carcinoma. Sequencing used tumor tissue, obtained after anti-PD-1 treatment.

The chain's CDR3 is CASTPTIGVYEQYF. The CDR3 DNA follows: TGTGCCAGCACCCCCACTATTGGGGTCTACGAGCAGTACTTC. The genes are TRBV28 and TRBJ2-7; unclear D gene. Germline CDR1 MDHEN, CDR2 SYDVKM. Between the trimmed V and J ends, which lost 7 bases and 3 bases, there was a span of 16 bases. This CDR3 contains 14 residues.